Included here is one T cell receptor (beta chain) sequence, with context. No antigen is known for it. The data are from a study of cytomegalovirus exposure and HLA in healthy donors. Study in general: Genetic ancestry analysis placed around 76% of the 398 donors that were genotyped in the Caucasian-associated cluster.

The CDR3 sequence is 17 residues long. Germline CDR1 SEHNR, CDR2 FQNEAQ (reference sequence). V lost 4 bases and J lost 6, with 24 bases in between. Study-level results: The authors later found HLA-associated TCR beta chains more clonally expanded than equally common others. As a later analysis showed, a missense DCLRE1C variant was linked to trimming of TCR beta V- and J-genes. A later analysis appeared to link common viral pathogens to several of the most significant clusters.

With 60 Vbeta and 13 Jbeta primers, the PCR was carried out. Data came from immunoSEQ multiplex PCR; TCRdb stores just in-frame clones and leaves some out. The sample has 26,000 or so clones, roughly 73% seen once. The sequencing sample was made of PBMCs. This receptor was obtained from a male donor in good health and CMV-seronegative. The genes are TRBV7-9 and TRBJ2-5; the D gene is possibly TRBD1 (6 bases). The CDR3 sequence is CASSSDRHPSKEKTQYF. The CDR3 DNA is TGTGCCAGCAGCTCGGACAGACATCCCTCTAAAGAGAAGACCCAGTACTTC.